These T cell receptor beta chains were read from a single sample in a study of cytomegalovirus exposure and HLA in healthy donors. The data were produced by immunoSEQ multiplex PCR, yet TCRdb's version contains in-frame clones alone and is incomplete. The data show about 130,000 clones, with roughly 80% seen just once and 2.5% held by the top ten. Sequenced material: PBMCs. These receptors all come from a man aged 25-40 years in good health and CMV-seronegative. Both conserved end residues are part of each CDR3. A D gene is named only where the DNA matches it firmly. The listing skips clone size in some rows; elsewhere it reads once, few, many or a size class.

-	TRBD2	TRBJ2-3	TRBV4-1	TGCGCCAGCAGCCATCCCGGACTAGCGGGAGGGATCCACACAGATACGCAGTATTTT	CASSHPGLAGGIHTDTQYF
-	TRBD2	TRBJ2-1	TRBV7-8	TGTGCCAGCAGAGGACTAGCGGGACCACTCTACAATGAGCAGTTCTTC	CASRGLAGPLYNEQFF
-	TRBD1	TRBJ2-2	TRBV10-3	TGTGCCATCAGTGAGATGTTGGGACAGGGTATAGGAACGAACACCGGGGAGCTGTTTTTT	CAISEMLGQGIGTNTGELFF
-	TRBD1	TRBJ2-7	TRBV4-2	TGTGCCAGCAGCCCGTGGGACAGGGCCACCTACGAGCAGTACTTC	CASSPWDRATYEQYF
-	-	TRBJ1-3	TRBV6-5	TGTGCCAGCAGTTACTCCAGCCAGGGAACTGGAAACACCATATATTTT	CASSYSSQGTGNTIYF
-	TRBD2	TRBJ2-3	TRBV7-9	TGTTCCAGCCCCAAAGGGAAGACTAGCGTAAATCCGACAGATACGCAGTATTTT	CSSPKGKTSVNPTDTQYF
few	TRBD1	TRBJ2-1	TRBV6-5	TGTGCCAGCAGGACAGGGTACAATGAGCAGTTCTTC	CASRTGYNEQFF
-	-	TRBJ2-7	TRBV10-2	TGCGCCAGCAGTGAGTACAGGACCCTTTACGAGCAGTACTTC	CASSEYRTLYEQYF
-	TRBD1	TRBJ2-7	TRBV6-1	TGTGCCAGCAGTGAAGCCGGGACAGGGGGCTACGAGCAGTACTTC	CASSEAGTGGYEQYF
few	-	TRBJ1-2	TRBV4-1	TGCGCCAGCAGCCCCACGGGGGATAACTATGGCTACACCTTC	CASSPTGDNYGYTF
-	-	TRBJ1-5	TRBV7-9	TGTGCCAGCAGCGTCGGGGTTCAGCCCCAGCATTTT	CASSVGVQPQHF
-	TRBD2	TRBJ2-1	TRBV5-1	TGCGCCAGCAGCTTGTATTGGGATGGGGCTAGCGGGAGGGCTTACAATGAGCAGTTCTTC	CASSLYWDGASGRAYNEQFF
-	TRBD1	TRBJ1-1	TRBV7-2	TGTGCCAGCAGCTTAGCCGGGACAGTCTCTTCTGAAGCTTTCTTT	CASSLAGTVSSEAFF
few	-	TRBJ1-2	TRBV7-9	TGTGCCAGCAGCTTTGATGGGGGCGACTATGGCTACACCTTC	CASSFDGGDYGYTF
-	-	TRBJ2-7	TRBV6-1	TGTGCCAGCATGTGGAGCCCTAGCTCCTACGAGCAGTACTTC	CASMWSPSSYEQYF
-	-	TRBJ2-7	TRBV6-1	TGTGCCAGCAGTGGGGGGGCACAGGGGCGAGGATACGAGCAGTACTTC	CASSGGAQGRGYEQYF
once	TRBD1	TRBJ1-1	TRBV4-1	TGCGCCAGCAGATTACAACCTGGACAGGGGGCATTAAGCACTGAAGCTTTCTTT	CASRLQPGQGALSTEAFF
-	TRBD1	TRBJ1-4	TRBV4-2	TGTGCCAGCAGCCCGGGACAGGGAGAGGAAAAACTGTTTTTT	CASSPGQGEEKLFF
-	TRBD1	TRBJ2-5	TRBV5-1	TGCGCCAGCAGCTTGATGGGACAGGGACCTCAAGAGACCCAGTACTTC	CASSLMGQGPQETQYF
-	-	TRBJ2-3	TRBV6-5	TGTGCCAGCAGTATCCGGGAAAGCACAGATACGCAGTATTTT	CASSIRESTDTQYF
-	TRBD2	TRBJ2-2	TRBV10-3	TGTGCCATCAGACCGACCGAGACTAGCGGGAATGACGGGGAGCTGTTTTTT	CAIRPTETSGNDGELFF
-	TRBD2	TRBJ2-2	TRBV4-1	TGCGCCAGCAGCCAAGATTTGCGGGACTACACGAACACCGGGGAGCTGTTTTTT	CASSQDLRDYTNTGELFF
once	-	TRBJ1-6	TRBV2	TGTGCCAGCAGTGAAGCGTACGGCAGGGTTGACTCACCCCTCCACTTT	CASSEAYGRVDSPLHF